This T cell receptor beta chain originates from a study of blood T cell repertoires in COVID-19. At the level of the study: COVID-19 samples from acute and convalescent phases originated in the United States, Italy and Spain. T cells, B-cell-depleted T cells, or PBMCs provided the cDNA or gDNA that served as material.

Trimming stripped 1 base from V and 5 bases from J, with 5 bases between. Germline-derived CDR1 and CDR2 are SGHAT and FQDESV (reference sequence). The CDR3 loop spans 13 amino acids. In the authors' workflow: Reference gene primers were amplified, and this amplification served to estimate nucleated cell counts. Generated by immunoSEQ multiplex PCR, the TCRdb table keeps only in-frame clones and is missing some. V and J calls plus clone size are reproduced from that table; the DNA served to infer D and trimming. The sample lists about 81,000 clones; roughly 86% were seen once. The V call is TRBV11-1, the J call TRBJ2-2; D is undetermined. This receptor was identified in a human donor in a cohort sampled during active COVID-19. The sequencing input was peripheral blood. CDR3 DNA: TGTGCCAGCAGCTTAGGAGAAACCGGGGAGCTGTTTTTT. Its protein product is CASSLGETGELFF. Together with reference TRBV11-1 and TRBJ2-2, the CDR3 gives the full variable domain: EAEVAQSPRYKITEKSQAVAFWCDPISGHATLYWYRQILGQGPELLVQFQDESVVDDSQLPKDRFSAERLKGVDSTLKIQPAELGDSAMYLCASSLGETGELFFGEGSRLTVL.